This T cell receptor (beta chain) comes out of a study of OX40 agonist ivuxolimab in advanced cancers. This CDR3 spans 15 amino acids. The V end lost 6 bases, the J end lost 0 bases, and 12 bases lay between the germline ends. Germline values: CDR1 MNHEY, CDR2 SVGAGI. Repertoires were generated with immunoSEQ multiplex PCR, while TCRdb's copy carries only in-frame clones and drops some. The sample has fewer than 45,000 clones; just under 75% are singletons. The material was CD4+ or CD8+ T cells sorted from blood, obtained in a trial of the OX40 agonist ivuxolimab. This sequence originates from an adult with an advanced solid tumor such as melanoma, head and neck, liver or kidney cancer. The chain carries TRBV6-5 and TRBJ1-3; D possibly corresponds to TRBD1 (5 bases). CDR3: CASRHRSVSGNTIYF. The CDR3 DNA follows: TGTGCCAGCAGACACAGGAGCGTCTCTGGAAACACCATATATTTT.